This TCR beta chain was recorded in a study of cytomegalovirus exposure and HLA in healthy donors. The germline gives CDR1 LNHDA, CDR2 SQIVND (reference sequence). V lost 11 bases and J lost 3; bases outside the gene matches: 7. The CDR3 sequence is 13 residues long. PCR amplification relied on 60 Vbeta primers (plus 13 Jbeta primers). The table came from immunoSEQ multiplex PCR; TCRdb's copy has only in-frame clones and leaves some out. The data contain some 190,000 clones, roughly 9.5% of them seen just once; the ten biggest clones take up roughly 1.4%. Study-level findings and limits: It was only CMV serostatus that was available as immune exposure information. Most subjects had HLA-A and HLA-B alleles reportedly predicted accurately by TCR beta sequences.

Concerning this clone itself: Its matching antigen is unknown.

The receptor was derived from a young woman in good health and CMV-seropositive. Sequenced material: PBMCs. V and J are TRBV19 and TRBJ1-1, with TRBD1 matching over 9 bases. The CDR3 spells CASETGGYTEAFF. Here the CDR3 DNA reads TGTGCCTCTGAGACAGGGGGGTACACTGAAGCTTTCTTT.